This TCR beta chain emerged from a study of cytomegalovirus exposure and HLA in healthy donors. The CDR3 is 14 amino acids. V was pared by 0 bases and J by 8 bases, with 4 bases of the junction left unmatched. Germline CDR1 SGHRS, CDR2 YFSETQ. The PCR used 60 Vbeta and 13 Jbeta primers. TCRdb keeps only in-frame clones here, not all; method: immunoSEQ multiplex PCR. The table shows 200,000 to 250,000 clones, with 82% occurring only once. This clone was seen only a few times. The gene calls are TRBV5-1 and TRBJ2-1; 8 nucleotides align to TRBD2. This receptor was taken from a middle-aged woman in good health and CMV-seronegative. Source material: PBMCs. The CDR3 region is CASSLVPGGDEQFF. As DNA, the CDR3 is TGCGCCAGCAGCTTGGTTCCGGGAGGGGATGAGCAGTTCTTC.